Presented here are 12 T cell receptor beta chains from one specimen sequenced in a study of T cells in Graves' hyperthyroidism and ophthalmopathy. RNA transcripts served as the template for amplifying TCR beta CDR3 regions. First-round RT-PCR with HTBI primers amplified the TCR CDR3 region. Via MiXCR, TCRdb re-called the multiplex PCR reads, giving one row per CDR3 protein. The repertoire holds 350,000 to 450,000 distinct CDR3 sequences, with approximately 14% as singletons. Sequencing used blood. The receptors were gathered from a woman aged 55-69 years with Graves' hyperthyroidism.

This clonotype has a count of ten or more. The CDR3 loop is CATSDASRGTGGVDTQYF. CDR3 DNA: TGTGCCACCAGTGACGCCAGCCGCGGGACAGGGGGCGTAGATACGCAGTATTTT. The chain joins TRBV24-1 to TRBJ2-3; TRBD1 matches at 12 bases. From germline, CDR1 is KGHDR and CDR2 SFDVKD. The CDR3 length is 18 residues. J gave up 5 bases and V 4 bases, and 12 bases lay outside the gene matches.

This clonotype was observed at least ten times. CDR3 DNA: TGTGCCTGGAGTCTCGACAGGGTCGCTTTCTTT. Its translation: CAWSLDRVAFF. The chain uses TRBV30 and TRBJ1-1, with 7 bases matching TRBD1. The CDR3 is 11 residues long. Trimming cost V 2 bases and J 11 bases; bases outside gene matches: 5. CDR1 is GTSNPN, CDR2 SVGIG, per germline (reference sequence). Together with reference TRBV30 and TRBJ1-1, the CDR3 gives the full variable domain: SQTIHQWPATLVQPVGSPLSLECTVEGTSNPNLYWYRQAAGRGLQLLFYSVGIGQISSEVPQNLSASRPQDRQFILSSKKLLLSDSGFYLCAWSLDRVAFFGQGTRLTVV.

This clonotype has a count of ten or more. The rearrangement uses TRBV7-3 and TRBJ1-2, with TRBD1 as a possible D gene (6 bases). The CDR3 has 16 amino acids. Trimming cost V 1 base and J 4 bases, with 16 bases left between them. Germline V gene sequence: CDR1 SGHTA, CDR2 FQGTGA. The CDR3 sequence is CASSLIPPDRPYGYTF. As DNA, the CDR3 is TGTGCCAGCAGCTTAATACCCCCCGACAGGCCCTATGGCTACACCTTC.

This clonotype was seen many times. CDR3 DNA: TGTGCCACCAGTGCGAGTGGACCCTCAATGGTGCAGCCCCAGCATTTT. It is translated as CATSASGPSMVQPQHF. The V gene is TRBV24-1, the J gene TRBJ1-5, with D uncertain. The CDR3 contains 16 residues. The germline V gene encodes CDR1 KGHDR and CDR2 SFDVKD. V dropped 5 bases and J dropped 7 bases, with 20 bases sitting between them.

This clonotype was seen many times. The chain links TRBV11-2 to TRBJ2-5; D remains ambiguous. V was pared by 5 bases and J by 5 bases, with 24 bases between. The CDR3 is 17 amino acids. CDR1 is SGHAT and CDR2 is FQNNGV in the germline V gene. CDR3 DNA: TGTGCCAGCAGCCGCACGGGTCGAAGCATCCTGGGGGAGACCCAGTACTTC. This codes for CASSRTGRSILGETQYF.

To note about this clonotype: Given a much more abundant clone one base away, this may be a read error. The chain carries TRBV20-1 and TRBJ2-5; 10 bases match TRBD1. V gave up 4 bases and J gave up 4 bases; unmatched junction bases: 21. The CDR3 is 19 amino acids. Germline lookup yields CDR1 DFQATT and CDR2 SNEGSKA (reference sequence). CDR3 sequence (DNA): TGCAGTGCTACCTCATTTGAAAAAATCCGGGACAGGGGACTAGAGACCCAGTACTTC. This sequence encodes CSATSFEKIRDRGLETQYF.

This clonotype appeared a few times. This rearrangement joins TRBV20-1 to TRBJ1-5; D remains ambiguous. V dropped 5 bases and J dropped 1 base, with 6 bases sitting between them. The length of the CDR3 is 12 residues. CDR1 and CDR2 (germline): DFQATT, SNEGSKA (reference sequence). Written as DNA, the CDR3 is TGCAGTGCTCAAGGCAGCAATCAGCCCCAGCATTTT. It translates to CSAQGSNQPQHF.

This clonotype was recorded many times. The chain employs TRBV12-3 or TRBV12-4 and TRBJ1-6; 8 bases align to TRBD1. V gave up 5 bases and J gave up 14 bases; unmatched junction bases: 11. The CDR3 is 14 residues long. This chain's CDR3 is CASSRTGSPIALHF. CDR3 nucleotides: TGTGCCAGCAGTAGGACAGGGAGCCCCATAGCCCTCCACTTT.

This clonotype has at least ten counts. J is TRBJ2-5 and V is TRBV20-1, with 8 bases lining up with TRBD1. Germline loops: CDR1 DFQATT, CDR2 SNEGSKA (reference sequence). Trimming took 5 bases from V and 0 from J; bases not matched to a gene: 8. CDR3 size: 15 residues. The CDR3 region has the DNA TGCAGTGCTTCGGGGGACAGGAGCTACCAAGAGACCCAGTACTTC. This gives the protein CSASGDRSYQETQYF.

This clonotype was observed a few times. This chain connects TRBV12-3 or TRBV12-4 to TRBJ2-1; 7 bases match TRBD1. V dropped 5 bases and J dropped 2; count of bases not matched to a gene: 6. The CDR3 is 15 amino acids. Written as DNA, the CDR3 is TGTGCCAGCAGTAGAAACAGGGGAACCTACAATGAGCAGTTCTTC. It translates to CASSRNRGTYNEQFF.

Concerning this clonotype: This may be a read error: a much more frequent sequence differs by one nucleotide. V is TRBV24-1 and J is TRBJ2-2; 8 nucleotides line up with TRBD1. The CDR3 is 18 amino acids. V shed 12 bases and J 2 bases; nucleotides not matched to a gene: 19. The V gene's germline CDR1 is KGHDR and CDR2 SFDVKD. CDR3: CASTGGWTSGGNTGELFF. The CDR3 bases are TGTGCCTCCACCGGCGGTTGGACGTCAGGGGGCAACACCGGGGAGCTGTTTTTT.

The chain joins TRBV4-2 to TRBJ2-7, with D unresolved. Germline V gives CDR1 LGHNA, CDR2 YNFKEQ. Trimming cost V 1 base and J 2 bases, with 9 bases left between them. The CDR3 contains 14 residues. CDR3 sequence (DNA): TGTGCCAGCAGCCAAGCGGTAGCTACCTACGAGCAGTACTTC. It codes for CASSQAVATYEQYF.